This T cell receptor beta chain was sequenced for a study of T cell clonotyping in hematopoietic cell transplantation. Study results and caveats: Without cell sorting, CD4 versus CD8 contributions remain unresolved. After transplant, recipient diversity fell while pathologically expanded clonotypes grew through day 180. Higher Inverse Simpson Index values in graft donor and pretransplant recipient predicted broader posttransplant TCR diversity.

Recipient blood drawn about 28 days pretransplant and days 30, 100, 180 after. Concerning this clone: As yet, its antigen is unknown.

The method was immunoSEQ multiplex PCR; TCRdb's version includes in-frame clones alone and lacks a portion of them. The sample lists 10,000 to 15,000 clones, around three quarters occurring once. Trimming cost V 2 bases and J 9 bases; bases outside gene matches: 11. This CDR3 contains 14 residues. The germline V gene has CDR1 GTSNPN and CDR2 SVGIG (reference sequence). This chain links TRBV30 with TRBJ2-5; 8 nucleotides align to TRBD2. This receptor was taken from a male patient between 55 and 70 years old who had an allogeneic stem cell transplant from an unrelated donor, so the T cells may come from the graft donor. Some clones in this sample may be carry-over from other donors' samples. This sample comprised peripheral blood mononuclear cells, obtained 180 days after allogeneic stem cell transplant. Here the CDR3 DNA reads TGTGCCTGGAGTACCCCGGGAGGGACTCGGGCCCAGTACTTC. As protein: CAWSTPGGTRAQYF.